This TCR beta chain derives from a study of regulatory T cells in long-lasting Graves disease. Building of the TCR beta libraries involved iRepertoire HTBI primers and Arm-PCR of CDR3 regions. A single record per CDR3 protein comes from TCRdb applying MiXCR to the multiplex PCR reads. The data show around 360,000 distinct CDR3 sequences, around 15% seen once. As to time point: newly diagnosed GD, antithyroid drugs for less than 3 months. PBMC-extracted RNA yielded the TCR library. This sample was also put to use in a study of T cells in Graves' hyperthyroidism and ophthalmopathy.

Source: peripheral blood mononuclear cells (PBMCs), taken at new diagnosis, from a patient treated with antithyroid drugs. This clonotype was obtained from a woman aged 18-30 years with Graves disease.

CDR3 loop: CASGVGPGLAGGDQETQYF. CDR3 DNA: TGTGCCAGCGGGGTTGGCCCGGGACTAGCGGGAGGTGATCAAGAGACCCAGTACTTC. This chain joins TRBV9 and TRBJ2-5, with 15 bases matching TRBD2. V lost 7 bases to trimming and J lost 2 bases; unmatched junction nucleotides: 15. This CDR3 region has 19 residues. The V gene's germline CDR1 is SGDLS and CDR2 YYNGEE.